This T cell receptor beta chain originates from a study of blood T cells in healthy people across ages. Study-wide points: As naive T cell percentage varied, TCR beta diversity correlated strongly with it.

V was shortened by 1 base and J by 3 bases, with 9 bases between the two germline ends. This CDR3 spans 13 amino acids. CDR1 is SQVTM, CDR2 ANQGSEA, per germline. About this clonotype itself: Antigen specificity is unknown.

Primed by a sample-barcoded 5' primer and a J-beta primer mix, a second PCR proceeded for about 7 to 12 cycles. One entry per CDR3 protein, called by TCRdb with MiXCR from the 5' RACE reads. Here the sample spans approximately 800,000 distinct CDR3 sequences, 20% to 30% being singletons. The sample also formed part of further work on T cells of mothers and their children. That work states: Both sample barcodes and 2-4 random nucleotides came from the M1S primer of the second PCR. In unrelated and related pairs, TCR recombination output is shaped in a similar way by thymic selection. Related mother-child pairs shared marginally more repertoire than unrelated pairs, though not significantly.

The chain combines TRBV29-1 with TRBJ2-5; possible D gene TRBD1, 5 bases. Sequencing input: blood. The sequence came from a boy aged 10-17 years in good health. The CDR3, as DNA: TGCAGCGTTGAAGGCGGCAGGGAAGAGACCCAGTACTTC. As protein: CSVEGGREETQYF.